This TCR beta chain emerged from a study of radiation and T cells in renal cell carcinoma. Study at large: Nephrectomy followed 15 Gy stereotactic body radiation by 4 weeks.

This table comes from immunoSEQ multiplex PCR, and its TCRdb copy is limited to in-frame clones, with some not included. This sample has some 120,000 clones; around 85% occur once, and the top ten carry 5% to 6.5%. V was pared by 1 base and J by 12 bases, with 6 bases of the junction left unmatched. The germline gives CDR1 SGDLS, CDR2 YYNGEE. CDR3 size: 14 residues. Findings and limits, study-wide: Top tumor clonotypes rose in blood 2 weeks post-radiation, then contracted.

As regards this clone: Its antigen is currently unknown.

Time point noted: blood 2 weeks post-SBRT. The treatment: 15 Gy SBRT to primary tumor, nephrectomy 4 weeks later. After SBRT, blood was collected at 2 and 4 weeks, plus baseline. The patient's renal cell carcinoma had clear cell pathology. The sequencing here drew on blood, taken from a patient whose treatment included radiotherapy and nephrectomy. This receptor was identified in a man aged 45-65 years with renal cell carcinoma. This sequence joins TRBV9 and TRBJ2-1; TRBD2 matches 11 bases. CDR3 nucleotide sequence: TGTGCCAGCAGCGTAACTACTAGCGGGAGACCGCAGTTCTTC. This translates into CASSVTTSGRPQFF.